This T cell receptor (beta chain) derives from a study of T cell clones after liver transplantation. Study summary: Immunosuppression withdrawal was tried within 2 years after liver transplantation in this trial. Study observations and caveats: In a couple of subjects, few donor cells limited the measurable donor-reactive repertoire. Compared with third party-reactive sequences, donor-reactive ones declined more, independent of withdrawal success.

The CDR3 spans 14 residues. Trimming removed 7 bases at V and 0 bases at J, with 10 bases between. Looked up from germline, CDR1 is MNHNS and CDR2 is SASEGT. This clone has a single count. Its target is unknown. Unstimulated PBMCs were sorted into CD3+CD4+ and CD3+CD8+ populations. Using immunoSEQ multiplex PCR, the repertoire was profiled, and TCRdb retains in-frame clones only, with some absent. The data contain around 71,000 clones, 80% of them singletons. The source was CD4+ T cells from blood, collected 12 months after liver transplant. This receptor was obtained from a human patient who received a liver transplant. T cells may partly derive from the graft donor. The chain links TRBV6-1 to TRBJ1-3; possible D gene TRBD1, 5 bases. The CDR3 loop is CASNRLNSGNTIYF. CDR3 nucleotide sequence: TGTGCCAGCAACAGGCTAAACTCTGGAAACACCATATATTTT.